This T cell receptor (beta chain) was obtained from a study of cytomegalovirus exposure and HLA in healthy donors. The PCR employed 60 Vbeta primers together with 13 Jbeta primers. TCRdb keeps only in-frame clones here, not all; method: immunoSEQ multiplex PCR. The table lists 250,000 to 350,000 clones, around 86% of them singletons. Sequencing was carried out using PBMCs. The receptor comes from a middle-aged man in good health and CMV-seropositive.

In DNA, the CDR3 is TGTGCCAGCAGTGTCAACCGAGGGGGCAACTATGGCTACACCTTC. Its translation: CASSVNRGGNYGYTF. The genes are TRBV25-1 and TRBJ1-2; 7 bases map to TRBD1. Germline loops: CDR1 MGHDK, CDR2 SYGVNS. The CDR3 consists of 15 residues. V trimming: 4 bases; J trimming: 2 bases; junction bases outside the gene matches: 7.